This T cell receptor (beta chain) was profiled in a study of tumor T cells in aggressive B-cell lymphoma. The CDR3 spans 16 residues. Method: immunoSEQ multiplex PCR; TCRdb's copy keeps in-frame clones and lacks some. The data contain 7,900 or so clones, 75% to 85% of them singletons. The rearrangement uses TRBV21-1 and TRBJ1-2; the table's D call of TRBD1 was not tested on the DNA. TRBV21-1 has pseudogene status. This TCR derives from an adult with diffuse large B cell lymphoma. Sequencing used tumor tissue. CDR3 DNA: TGTGCCAGCAGCAAAATAGAGGTCAGGGCGGACTATGGCTACACCTTC. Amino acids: CASSKIEVRADYGYTF.